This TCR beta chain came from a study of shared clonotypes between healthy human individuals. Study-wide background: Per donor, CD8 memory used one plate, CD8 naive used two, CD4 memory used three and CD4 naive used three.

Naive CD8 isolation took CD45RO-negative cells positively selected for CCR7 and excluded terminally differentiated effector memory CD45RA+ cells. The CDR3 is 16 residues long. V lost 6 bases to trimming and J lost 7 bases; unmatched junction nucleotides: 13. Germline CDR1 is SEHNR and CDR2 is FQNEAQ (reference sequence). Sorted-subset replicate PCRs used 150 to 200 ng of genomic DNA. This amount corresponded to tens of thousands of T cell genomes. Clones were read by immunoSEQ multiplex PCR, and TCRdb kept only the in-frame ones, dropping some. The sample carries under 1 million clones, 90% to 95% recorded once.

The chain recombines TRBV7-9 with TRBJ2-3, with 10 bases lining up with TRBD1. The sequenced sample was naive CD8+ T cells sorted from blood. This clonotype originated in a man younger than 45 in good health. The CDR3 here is CASSSPGQGLMHTQYF. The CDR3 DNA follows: TGTGCCAGCAGTTCCCCGGGACAGGGGTTAATGCATACGCAGTATTTT. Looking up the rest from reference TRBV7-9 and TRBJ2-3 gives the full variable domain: DTGVSQNPRHKITKRGQNVTFRCDPISEHNRLYWYRQTLGQGPEFLTYFQNEAQLEKSRLLSDRFSAERPKGSFSTLEIQRTEQGDSAMYLCASSSPGQGLMHTQYFGPGTRLTVL.